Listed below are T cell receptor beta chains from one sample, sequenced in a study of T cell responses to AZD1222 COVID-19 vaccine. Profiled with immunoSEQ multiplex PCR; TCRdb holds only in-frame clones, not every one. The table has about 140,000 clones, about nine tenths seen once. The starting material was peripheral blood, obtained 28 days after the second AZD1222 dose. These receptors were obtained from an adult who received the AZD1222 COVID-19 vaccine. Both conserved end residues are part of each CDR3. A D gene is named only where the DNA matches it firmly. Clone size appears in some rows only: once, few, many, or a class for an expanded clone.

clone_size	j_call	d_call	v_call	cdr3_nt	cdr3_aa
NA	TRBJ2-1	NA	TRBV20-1	TGCAGTGCTAGGGCATACAATGAGCAGTTCTTC	CSARAYNEQFF
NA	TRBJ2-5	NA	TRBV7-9	TGTGCCAGCAGTCCCCCCGGACCTGGGGCGGTCCAAGAGACCCAGTACTTC	CASSPPGPGAVQETQYF
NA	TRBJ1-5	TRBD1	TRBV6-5	TGTGCCAGCAATCCCAGGGGGAATCAGCCCCAGCATTTT	CASNPRGNQPQHF
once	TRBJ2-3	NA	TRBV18	TGTGCCAGCTCGCAACGCACAGATACGCAGTATTTT	CASSQRTDTQYF
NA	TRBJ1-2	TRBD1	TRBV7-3	TGTGCCAGCAGCCCCGGACAGGGGGACTATGGCTACACCTTC	CASSPGQGDYGYTF
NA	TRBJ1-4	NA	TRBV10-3	TGTGCCACCCGGGGGCAGGGGCAGGGTGAAAAACTGTTTTTT	CATRGQGQGEKLFF
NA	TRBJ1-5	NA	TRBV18	TGTGCCAGCTCACCCGAGGGATCGAATCAGCCCCAGCATTTT	CASSPEGSNQPQHF
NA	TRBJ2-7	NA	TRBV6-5	TGTGCCAGCAGTTATGGGGTCGCCTACGAGCAGTACTTC	CASSYGVAYEQYF
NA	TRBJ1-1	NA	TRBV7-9	TGTGCCAGCGGGGGAGTAAAGAACACTGAAGCTTTCTTT	CASGGVKNTEAFF
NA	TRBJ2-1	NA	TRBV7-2	TGTGCCAGCAGCTCGACCCTCAACGGGCGCATGAATGAGCAGTTCTTC	CASSSTLNGRMNEQFF
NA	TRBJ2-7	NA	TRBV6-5	TGTGCCAGCAGTTACTCGTCCGGCAGTAACGAGCAGTACTTC	CASSYSSGSNEQYF
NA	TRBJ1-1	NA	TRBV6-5	TGTGCCAGCAGTTACCCCGGACAGATGAACACTGAAGCTTTCTTT	CASSYPGQMNTEAFF
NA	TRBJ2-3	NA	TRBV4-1	TGCGCCAGCAGCCGACGGAAACTAAGCACAGATACGCAGTATTTT	CASSRRKLSTDTQYF
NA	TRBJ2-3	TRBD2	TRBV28	TGTGCCAGTCACGGGGGGGCCACAGATACGCAGTATTTT	CASHGGATDTQYF
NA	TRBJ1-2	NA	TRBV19	TGTGCCAGTAGTACAGCGGACGTCCGGGGTGGCTACACCTTC	CASSTADVRGGYTF
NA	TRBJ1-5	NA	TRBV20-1	TGCAGTGCTAGTATCCCGTCCTTCCATGGCAATCAGCCCCAGCATTTT	CSASIPSFHGNQPQHF
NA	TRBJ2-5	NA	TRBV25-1	TGTGCCAGCAGCGACCGATCCGTCGGGGAGACCCAGTACTTC	CASSDRSVGETQYF
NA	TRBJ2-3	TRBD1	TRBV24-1	TGTGCCACCAGCGACCCGGGACAGGGTAGGACAGATACGCAGTATTTT	CATSDPGQGRTDTQYF
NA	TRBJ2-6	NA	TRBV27	TGTGCCTCTGGGTGGGGACCTTCTGGGGCCAACGTCCTGACTTTC	CASGWGPSGANVLTF
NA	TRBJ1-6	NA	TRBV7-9	TGTGCCAGCAGCTTAGTTCGGGATTCACCCCTCCACTTT	CASSLVRDSPLHF
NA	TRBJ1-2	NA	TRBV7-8	TGTGCCAGCAGCTCCGACCGGGCGGCTCAAAGGGGCTACACCTTC	CASSSDRAAQRGYTF
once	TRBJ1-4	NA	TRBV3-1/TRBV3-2	TGTGCCAGCAGCCTACGGACAGATAATGAAAAACTGTTTTTT	CASSLRTDNEKLFF
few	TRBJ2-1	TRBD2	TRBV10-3	TGTGCCATCGCGGGACTAGAATACAATGAGCAGTTCTTC	CAIAGLEYNEQFF
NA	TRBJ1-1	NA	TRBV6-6	TGTGCCAGCAGTTACAGGGCTGAAGCTTTCTTT	CASSYRAEAFF
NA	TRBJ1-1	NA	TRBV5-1	TGCGCCAGCAGCTCCCGGGATCTAAGGACTGAAGCTTTCTTT	CASSSRDLRTEAFF
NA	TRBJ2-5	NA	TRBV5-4	TGTGCCAGCAGCAGGGATGGGGGGCAAGAGACCCAGTACTTC	CASSRDGGQETQYF
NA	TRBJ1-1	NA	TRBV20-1	TGCAGTGCTAGTATCCCGGGGGACACTGAAGCTTTCTTT	CSASIPGDTEAFF
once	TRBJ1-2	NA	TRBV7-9	TGTGCCAGCAGCTTAGTGGCACAGGTTCATGGCTACACCTTC	CASSLVAQVHGYTF
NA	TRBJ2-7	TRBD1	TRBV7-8	TGTGCCAGCAGCGAATATTCAGGGGGCGTCTACGAGCAGTACTTC	CASSEYSGGVYEQYF
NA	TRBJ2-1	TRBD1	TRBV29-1	TGCAGCGTTGAAGATACGGGACAGAGGCAGTTCTTC	CSVEDTGQRQFF
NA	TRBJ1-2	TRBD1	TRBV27	TGTGCCAGCAGTTGGACAGGCACTAGAGGCTACACCTTC	CASSWTGTRGYTF